This TCR beta chain stems from a study of blood T cell repertoires in COVID-19. Study in general: Some COVID-19 samples were acute and others convalescent; all came from the United States, Italy and Spain.

Participant age was about 18 to 89 years, and participants resided in fewer than 25 US areas. Membership in each cohort depended on participant-reported clinical history. Original handling: Reference gene primer amplification yielded estimated nucleated cell counts. The protocol was immunoSEQ multiplex PCR, while the TCRdb copy is restricted to in-frame clones and leaves out a portion. V and J calls and clone size come straight from that table; D and trimming were deduced from the DNA. The profile shows roughly 420,000 clones, 88% of them singletons. Sequenced input: PBMCs or T cells enriched from blood (not recorded which). The origin of this receptor is a woman aged 25-40 years with acute COVID-19.

DNA for the CDR3: TGTGCCAGCATGGGACAGGGAAACCAGCCCCAGCATTTT. Its translation: CASMGQGNQPQHF. This rearrangement joins TRBV2 to TRBJ1-5, with 9 bases fitting TRBD1. This CDR3 is built from 13 residues. Germline CDR1 and CDR2: SNHLY and FYNNEI. The ends lost 7 bases at V and 7 bases at J; junction bases unmatched: 5. Variable domain in full (rest from reference TRBV2 and TRBJ1-5): EPEVTQTPSHQVTQMGQEVILRCVPISNHLYFYWYRQILGQKVEFLVSFYNNEISEKSEIFDDQFSVERPDGSNFTLKIRSTKLEDSAMYFCASMGQGNQPQHFGDGTRLSIL.